This T cell receptor beta chain comes out of a study of CD8+CD57+ T cells in acquired aplastic anemia. The wider study: Where healthy donors were concerned, CD4+ cells averaged roughly 11 million reads.

For CDR3 and TCR beta VDJ profiling, genomic DNA was the template used. TCRdb independently ran MiXCR on the reads; one entry per CDR3 protein. Of 350,000 to 450,000 distinct CDR3 sequences detected, around 68% appear once; the ten largest clones hold 4%. The germline CDR1 and CDR2 sequences are KGHDR and SFDVKD. CDR3 length: 13 residues. V was pared by 0 bases and J by 8 bases, with 7 bases between. The clonotype comes from a human donor in good health, serving as a control. The sequenced sample consisted of sorted CD4+, CD8+, or CD8+CD57+ T cells (not recorded which) from PBMCs. The V call is TRBV24-1, the J call TRBJ2-1; D unresolved. The CDR3 DNA sequence: TGTGCCACCAGTGATTTGGGCAGCGATGAGCAGTTCTTC. This sequence encodes CATSDLGSDEQFF.